The 18 T cell receptor beta chains presented below share a single source sample, sequenced in a study of blood T cell repertoires in COVID-19. Generated by immunoSEQ multiplex PCR, the TCRdb table keeps only in-frame clones and is missing some. The data contain about 50,000 clones, roughly 90% of them singletons. What was sequenced was peripheral blood. All receptors derive from a human donor in a cohort sampled during active COVID-19.

V gene TRBV3-1 (or the pseudogene TRBV3-2) combines with J gene TRBJ1-5; the D is unclear. CDR1 LGHDT and CDR2 YNNKEL come from the germline V gene (reference sequence). Trimming shortened V by 5 bases and J by 7 bases, and 12 bases separated the two germline ends. The CDR3 runs to 13 residues. As DNA, the CDR3 is TGTGCCAGCAGCTACGCGGCCAACCAGCCCCAGCATTTT. Its translation: CASSYAANQPQHF.

The chain uses TRBV19 and TRBJ1-4, with 7 bases matching TRBD1. V dropped 7 bases and J dropped 7; count of bases not matched to a gene: 15. This CDR3 contains 16 residues. Per germline, CDR1 LNHDA and CDR2 SQIVND (reference sequence). The chain's CDR3 is CASKSPYRGGGEKLFF. The DNA for the CDR3 is TGTGCCAGTAAATCCCCGTACAGGGGAGGTGGTGAAAAACTGTTTTTT.

By sample share, this clone is medium-sized. The genes are TRBV11-1 and TRBJ2-4; D is uncertain. Trimming pared 5 bases from V and 0 bases from J, leaving 11 bases between. The CDR3 extends over 15 amino acids. CDR1 SGHAT and CDR2 FQDESV come from the germline V gene (reference sequence). In nucleotides, the CDR3 is TGTGCCAGCAGCGATTATGTACTAGCCAAAAACATTCAGTACTTC. This codes for CASSDYVLAKNIQYF. The whole variable domain, remainder taken from reference TRBV11-1 and TRBJ2-4, is EAEVAQSPRYKITEKSQAVAFWCDPISGHATLYWYRQILGQGPELLVQFQDESVVDDSQLPKDRFSAERLKGVDSTLKIQPAELGDSAMYLCASSDYVLAKNIQYFGAGTRLSVL.

The V call is TRBV7-2, the J call TRBJ2-5, with D perhaps TRBD1 (6 bases). CDR3 length: 14 residues. The V gene's germline CDR1 is SGHTA and CDR2 FQGNSA. V lost 4 bases to trimming and J lost 5 bases, with 14 bases between them. CDR3 residues: CASSYGGGLETQYF. CDR3 in DNA: TGTGCCAGCAGCTATGGTGGGGGCCTGGAGACCCAGTACTTC.

The gene calls are TRBV7-2 and TRBJ1-3; tentative D call: TRBD1 (6 bases). Germline assignment: CDR1 SGHTA and CDR2 FQGNSA. The CDR3 extends over 14 amino acids. Trimming left V 6 bases short and J 4 bases short, with 13 bases between. This CDR3 reads CASRSGTRGNTIYF. The CDR3 DNA is TGTGCCAGCAGGTCCGGGACACGAGGAAACACCATATATTTT. The whole variable domain, remainder taken from reference TRBV7-2 and TRBJ1-3, is GAGVSQSPSNKVTEKGKDVELRCDPISGHTALYWYRQSLGQGLEFLIYFQGNSAPDKSGLPSDRFSAERTGGSVSTLTIQRTQQEDSAVYLCASRSGTRGNTIYFGEGSWLTVV.

This sequence joins TRBV28 and TRBJ1-5; TRBD1 agrees at 9 bases. With V trimmed by 5 bases and J by 7 bases, 12 bases remained unmatched. The length of the CDR3 is 16 residues. The germline V gene encodes CDR1 MDHEN and CDR2 SYDVKM. The CDR3 nucleotides read TGTGCCAGCAGTCCCCCGGACAGGGGTGTCTACCAGCCCCAGCATTTT. Amino acid sequence: CASSPPDRGVYQPQHF.

The rearrangement joins TRBV9 to TRBJ1-3; no definite D call. The CDR3 extends over 13 amino acids. Germline lookup yields CDR1 SGDLS and CDR2 YYNGEE. V shed 0 bases and J shed 4 bases, with 5 bases lying between them. CDR3 in amino acids: CASSVEQGNTIYF. The CDR3 nucleotides read TGTGCCAGCAGCGTAGAACAGGGAAACACCATATATTTT.

The chain combines TRBV4-3 with TRBJ2-5; 9 bases map to TRBD2. Trimming took 1 base from V and 4 from J; bases not matched to a gene: 7. CDR1 LGHNA and CDR2 YSLEER come from the germline V gene. The CDR3 runs 16 residues. The CDR3 loop is CASSQGASGVLETQYF. The DNA for the CDR3 is TGCGCCAGCAGCCAAGGGGCTAGCGGGGTTTTAGAGACCCAGTACTTC.

This sequence joins TRBV28 and TRBJ2-6; 8 nucleotides line up with TRBD1. Germline trimming cut 5 bases from V and 4 bases from J; bases unmatched to any gene: 10. CDR3 size: 17 residues. CDR1 is MDHEN, CDR2 SYDVKM, per germline. Here the CDR3 reads CASSDDRGRTGANVLTF. The CDR3 nucleotides read TGTGCCAGCAGTGACGACAGGGGTCGAACCGGGGCCAACGTCCTGACTTTC.

This clone was counted once. CDR3 loop: CASSQTGSWYQPQHF. The CDR3 nucleotides are TGTGCCAGCAGCCAGACAGGGTCATGGTATCAGCCCCAGCATTTT. The V gene is TRBV6-2 or TRBV6-3, the J gene TRBJ1-5, with TRBD1 matching over 7 bases. Trimming at V came to 6 bases and at J to 5 bases, leaving 10 bases not matched to a gene. The CDR3 runs to 15 residues. The germline CDR1 and CDR2 sequences are MNHEY and SVGEGT.

This clone turned up a few times. The chain is built from TRBV5-1 and TRBJ1-1, with 7 bases lining up with TRBD1. Trimming took 4 bases from V and 0 from J; bases not matched to a gene: 3. There are 14 residues in the CDR3. From germline, CDR1 is SGHRS and CDR2 YFSETQ. The CDR3, as DNA: TGCGCCAGCAGCACAGGGGTGGTGAACACTGAAGCTTTCTTT. This gives the protein CASSTGVVNTEAFF.

CDR3 sequence reads: CAWRVQGAIDTQYF. DNA of the CDR3: TGTGCCTGGAGAGTACAGGGCGCGATAGATACGCAGTATTTT. The J gene is TRBJ2-3, the V gene TRBV30; tentatively, D is TRBD1 (6 bases). CDR3 length: 14 residues. V lost 3 bases and J lost 5, with 15 bases in between. Germline V gene lookup returns CDR1 GTSNPN and CDR2 SVGIG (reference sequence).

The chain combines TRBV19 with TRBJ2-7; 8 bases match TRBD2. The junction had 15 bases not matched to a gene; V was cut back by 8 bases and J by 3 bases. The CDR3 loop spans 16 amino acids. Germline V gene lookup returns CDR1 LNHDA and CDR2 SQIVND (reference sequence). The CDR3 loop reads CASDPRRAGVCYEQYF. CDR3 nucleotides: TGTGCCAGTGACCCTAGAAGAGCGGGAGTGTGCTACGAGCAGTACTTC. Combining the CDR3 with reference TRBV19 and TRBJ2-7 gives the whole variable domain DGGITQSPKYLFRKEGQNVTLSCEQNLNHDAMYWYRQDPGQGLRLIYYSQIVNDFQKGDIAEGYSVSREKKESFPLTVTSAQKNPTAFYLCASDPRRAGVCYEQYFGPGTRLTVT.

The chain recombines TRBV5-5 with TRBJ2-7; the match to TRBD2 covers 10 bases. Per the germline V gene, CDR1 is SGHKS and CDR2 is YYEKEE (reference sequence). The CDR3 is made up of 13 amino acids. Trimming removed 1 base from V and 6 bases from J; junction bases left unmatched: 1. CDR3 nucleotides: TGTGCCAGCAGCTTGCCTAGCGGGAGCGAGCAGTACTTC. Residues: CASSLPSGSEQYF.

This clone has a single count. The chain has TRBV28 and TRBJ2-2; the match to TRBD2 covers 7 bases. The CDR3 totals 16 residues. Germline trimming cut 5 bases from V and 3 bases from J; bases unmatched to any gene: 9. The V gene's germline CDR1 is MDHEN and CDR2 SYDVKM. CDR3 protein: CASSPFAGDYTGELFF. The DNA of the CDR3 is TGTGCCAGCAGTCCTTTCGCGGGAGACTACACCGGGGAGCTGTTTTTT.

V gene TRBV2 combines with J gene TRBJ1-6; TRBD1 aligns across 9 bases. The ends lost 6 bases at V and 7 bases at J; junction bases unmatched: 1. The CDR3 extends over 13 amino acids. The germline CDR1 and CDR2 sequences are SNHLY and FYNNEI. CDR3 region: CASRTGGNSPLHF. The CDR3 DNA reads TGTGCCAGCAGAACAGGGGGCAATTCACCCCTCCACTTT.

CDR3 coding DNA: TGTGCCAGCAGCGTAGCTAGGCGGGGGGACGGAAACACCATATATTTT. Its translation: CASSVARRGDGNTIYF. The chain recombines TRBV9 with TRBJ1-3; D perhaps matches TRBD1 (5 bases). The CDR3 runs to 16 residues. The ends were cut back, 0 bases at V and 4 bases at J, with 14 bases in the middle. Germline V gene lookup returns CDR1 SGDLS and CDR2 YYNGEE.

In its sample, this clone was seen a few times. This chain links TRBV7-9 with TRBJ1-1; TRBD1 is a possible D gene (6 bases). Trimming removed 5 bases at V and 3 bases at J, with 10 bases between. This CDR3 region has 13 residues. Germline-derived CDR1 and CDR2 are SEHNR and FQNEAQ (reference sequence). The CDR3 DNA reads TGTGCCAGCAGCCGTGGACAGCACACTGAAGCTTTCTTT. Translated: CASSRGQHTEAFF. Complete variable domain (other parts from reference TRBV7-9 and TRBJ1-1): DTGVSQNPRHKITKRGQNVTFRCDPISEHNRLYWYRQTLGQGPEFLTYFQNEAQLEKSRLLSDRFSAERPKGSFSTLEIQRTEQGDSAMYLCASSRGQHTEAFFGQGTRLTVV.